The present entry profiles one TCR beta chain with its context. Its antigen remains unidentified. The sample belongs to a study of identical twins. Study results and caveats: Monozygotic twin pairs showed more out-of-frame TCR alpha sharing than models estimated. Twin pairs' shared out-of-frame alpha sequences were enriched in low generation probability.

The CDR3 sequence is 15 residues long. Trimming took 1 base from V and 4 from J; bases not matched to a gene: 6. CDR1 SGHDN and CDR2 FVKESK come from the germline V gene. TCRdb re-called the 5' RACE reads with MiXCR, one entry per CDR3 protein. The table includes around 690,000 distinct CDR3 sequences, around 20% detected once. Everyone who donated was a healthy Caucasian. These records were also assigned to another study, of T cells expressing NK-cell markers. That investigation notes: Among CD8+ T cells from about six donors, dominant NKG2C+ clonotypes accounted for 1.0-7.0%.

The chain joins TRBV14 to TRBJ2-5; the match to TRBD2 covers 7 bases. The receptor was isolated from a woman aged 18-35 years in good health. Sequenced sample: PBMCs. The CDR3 spells CASSQAAGVIETQYF. The CDR3 coding sequence is TGTGCCAGCAGCCAAGCGGCGGGAGTGATAGAGACCCAGTACTTC.